Listed below are T cell receptor beta chains from one sample, sequenced in a study of CD8 T cells in ankylosing spondylitis. Each CDR3 protein gets one entry after TCRdb re-called the 5' RACE reads with MiXCR. The sample shows some 240,000 distinct CDR3 sequences, roughly a quarter of them seen only once. The sequenced sample was blood, either unsorted or a sorted T cell fraction (not recorded which). These TCRs come from a male donor with ankylosing spondylitis or in good health (not recorded which). The CDR3 runs from the conserved cysteine through the conserved F or W. A D gene is named only where the DNA matches it firmly. Only part of the rows carry a size: once, few, many, or a class if the clone is expanded.

>-|TRBV12-3/TRBV12-4|few|TRBJ2-7
TGTGCCAGCAGTTTCGGGGCTTACGAGCAGTACTTC
CASSFGAYEQYF
>-|TRBV10-3|-|TRBJ2-7
TGTGCCACAGCACAGGATACCTACGAGCAGTACTTC
CATAQDTYEQYF
>-|TRBV4-2|-|TRBJ2-1
TGTGCCAGCAGCCAAGAGGGCCCTGGGGGGAATGAGCAGTTCTTC
CASSQEGPGGNEQFF
>TRBD1|TRBV20-1|-|TRBJ2-1
TGCAGTGCTACAGGAGAGGGACAGGGGGGGAGGTCCTACAATGAGCAGTTCTTC
CSATGEGQGGRSYNEQFF
>-|TRBV7-6|-|TRBJ2-7
TGTGCCAGCAGCTTGCTTAGGGGGGGGGGATACGAGCAGTACTTC
CASSLLRGGGYEQYF
>-|TRBV5-4|many|TRBJ1-2
TGTGCCAGCAGCCCGAGCGGTGCCCTCGCTAACTATGGCTACACCTTC
CASSPSGALANYGYTF
>-|TRBV11-2|many|TRBJ2-2
TGTGCCAGCAGCTTCCCCGGGGGCCCTAAGGAGCTGTTTTTT
CASSFPGGPKELFF
>-|TRBV12-3/TRBV12-4|few|TRBJ2-7
TGTGCCAGCAGTGTCACAGGGTGGGGGTCCTACGAGCAGTACTTC
CASSVTGWGSYEQYF
>-|TRBV20-1|many|TRBJ2-5
TGCAGTGCGCCAAAGGCGAGGGAATCCCAAGAGACCCAGTACTTC
CSAPKARESQETQYF
>-|TRBV20-1|few|TRBJ2-1
TGCAGTGCTAGGGACCTGACTGGAAGCTCCTACAATGAGCAGTTCTTC
CSARDLTGSSYNEQFF
>TRBD2|TRBV12-3/TRBV12-4|few|TRBJ2-1
TGTGCCAGCGTTAGGACTAGCTTGGGTGAGCAGTTCTTC
CASVRTSLGEQFF
>-|TRBV24-1|many|TRBJ2-3
TGTGCCACCAGTGGGGGGACTAGCACAGATACGCAGTATTTT
CATSGGTSTDTQYF
>-|TRBV20-1|many|TRBJ2-4
TGCAGTGCTAGAGATCCGGGCTCCATAGGGGAAAACATTCAGTACTTC
CSARDPGSIGENIQYF
>TRBD1|TRBV25-1|few|TRBJ2-1
TGTGCCAGCAGTGCAGGACAGGTGAAACCCTACAATGAGCAGTTCTTC
CASSAGQVKPYNEQFF
>-|TRBV10-3|few|TRBJ1-6
TGTGCCACTACCTGGAGGGCTAATTCACCCCTCCACTTT
CATTWRANSPLHF
>-|TRBV12-3/TRBV12-4|-|TRBJ2-3
TGTACCTGCAGCCCAGCCGTTAAACAGAGTACTAGCACAGATACGCAGTATTTT
CTCSPAVKQSTSTDTQYF
>-|TRBV5-1|-|TRBJ2-7
TGCGCCAGCAGCTTGGCGGCATACTACGAGCAGTACTTC
CASSLAAYYEQYF
>TRBD2|TRBV10-3|few|TRBJ2-7
TGTGCCATCAGGATTGGGACTAGAGACTCCGAGCAGTACTTC
CAIRIGTRDSEQYF
>TRBD2|TRBV2|-|TRBJ2-7
TGTGCCAGCAGTGTCTCCTCTAGCGGGGCCTCCTACGAGCAGTACTTC
CASSVSSSGASYEQYF
>TRBD2|TRBV6-2/TRBV6-3|many|TRBJ2-1
TGTGCCAGCAGACCTATACTCAGGGGGACTAGCGGGGGGGAGAATGAGCAGTTCTTC
CASRPILRGTSGGENEQFF
>-|TRBV28|-|TRBJ2-7
TGTGCCAGCAGTCCTCGGGCCGAGCAGTACTTC
CASSPRAEQYF
>-|TRBV29-1|few|TRBJ1-1
TGCAGCGTAGCTGTCGTGAACACTGAAGCTTTCTTT
CSVAVVNTEAFF
>-|TRBV10-3|-|TRBJ2-6
TGTGCCATCAGTGAGGGAGGGGGGACTGGGGCCAACGTCCTGACTTTC
CAISEGGGTGANVLTF
>-|TRBV18|few|TRBJ2-6
TGTGCCAGCTCACCACCTACAGGGACTTCTGGGGCCAACGTCCTGACTTTC
CASSPPTGTSGANVLTF
>TRBD1|TRBV20-1|few|TRBJ2-7
TGCAGTGCTAGTGCACCCTCGGGACAGACCTACGAGCAGTACTTC
CSASAPSGQTYEQYF
>-|TRBV7-8|many|TRBJ2-7
TGTGCCAGCAGCTTAGCGTCCGGAATGAACGAGCAGTACTTC
CASSLASGMNEQYF
>TRBD2|TRBV6-1|-|TRBJ2-1
TGTGCCAGCAGCAAGGGAGGGTTTTCCTACAATGAGCAGTTCTTC
CASSKGGFSYNEQFF
>TRBD1|TRBV20-1|few|TRBJ1-1
TGCAGTGCTAGGACTCTTAGGACAGGGCACCAGAACACTGAAGCTTTCTTT
CSARTLRTGHQNTEAFF
>-|TRBV20-1|many|TRBJ1-5
TGCAGTGCCAGCCCGGGGGGGAACGCGCGCAATCAGCCCCAGCATTTT
CSASPGGNARNQPQHF
>-|TRBV10-3|-|TRBJ2-5
TGTGCCATCAGTGAGTCGGACGGAGAGACCCAGTACTTC
CAISESDGETQYF